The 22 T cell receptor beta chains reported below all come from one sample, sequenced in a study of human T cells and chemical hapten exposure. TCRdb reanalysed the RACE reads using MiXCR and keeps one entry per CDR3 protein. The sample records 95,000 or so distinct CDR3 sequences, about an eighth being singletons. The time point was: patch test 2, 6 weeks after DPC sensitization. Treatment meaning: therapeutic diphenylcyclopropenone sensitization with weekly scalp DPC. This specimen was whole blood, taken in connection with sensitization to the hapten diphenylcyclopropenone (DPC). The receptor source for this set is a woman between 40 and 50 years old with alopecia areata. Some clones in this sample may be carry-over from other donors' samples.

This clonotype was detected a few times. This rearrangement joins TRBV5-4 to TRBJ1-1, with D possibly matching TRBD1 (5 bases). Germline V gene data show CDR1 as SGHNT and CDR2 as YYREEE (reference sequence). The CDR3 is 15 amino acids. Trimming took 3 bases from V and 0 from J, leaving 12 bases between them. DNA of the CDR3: TGTGCCAGCAGCTCCGCGACGGGGCTGAACACTGAAGCTTTCTTT. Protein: CASSSATGLNTEAFF.

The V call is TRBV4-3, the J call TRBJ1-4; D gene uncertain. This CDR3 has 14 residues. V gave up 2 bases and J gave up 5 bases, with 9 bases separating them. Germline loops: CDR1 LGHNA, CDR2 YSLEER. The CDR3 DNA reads TGCGCCAGCAGCCAACACAGCCGAAATGAAAAACTGTTTTTT. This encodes CASSQHSRNEKLFF.

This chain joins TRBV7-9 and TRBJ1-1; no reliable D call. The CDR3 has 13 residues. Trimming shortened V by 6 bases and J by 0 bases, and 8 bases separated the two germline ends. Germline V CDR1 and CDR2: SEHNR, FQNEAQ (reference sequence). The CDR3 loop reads CASRYPLNTEAFF. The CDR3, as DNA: TGTGCCAGCAGATATCCTTTGAACACTGAAGCTTTCTTT.

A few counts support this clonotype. In DNA, the CDR3 is TGTGCCAGCAGTTATTCCGGGACCGACACTGAAGCTTTCTTT. Translating gives CASSYSGTDTEAFF. This chain links TRBV6-5 with TRBJ1-1; D might be TRBD1 (5 bases). V was shortened by 3 bases and J by 3 bases, with 11 bases between the two germline ends. This CDR3 region has 14 residues. Germline values: CDR1 MNHEY, CDR2 SVGAGI.

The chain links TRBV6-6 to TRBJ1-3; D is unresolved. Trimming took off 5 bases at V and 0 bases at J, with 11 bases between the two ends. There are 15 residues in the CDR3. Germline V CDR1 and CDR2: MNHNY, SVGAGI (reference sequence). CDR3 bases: TGTGCCAGCAGTGACCCCCTGGGCTCTGGAAACACCATATATTTT. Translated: CASSDPLGSGNTIYF.

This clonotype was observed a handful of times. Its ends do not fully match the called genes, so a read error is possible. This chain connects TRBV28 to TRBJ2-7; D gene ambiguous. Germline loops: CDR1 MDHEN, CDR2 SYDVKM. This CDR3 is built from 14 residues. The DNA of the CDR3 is TGTGCCAGCAGTTTCGCCCCGGGCTCCCACGAGCAGTACTTC. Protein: CASSFAPGSHEQYF.

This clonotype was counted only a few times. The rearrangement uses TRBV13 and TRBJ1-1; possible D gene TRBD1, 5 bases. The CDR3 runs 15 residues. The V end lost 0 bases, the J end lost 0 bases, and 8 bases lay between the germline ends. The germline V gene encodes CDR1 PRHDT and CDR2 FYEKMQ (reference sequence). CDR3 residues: CASSLGEGMNTEAFF. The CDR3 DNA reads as TGTGCCAGCAGCTTAGGAGAGGGGATGAACACTGAAGCTTTCTTT.

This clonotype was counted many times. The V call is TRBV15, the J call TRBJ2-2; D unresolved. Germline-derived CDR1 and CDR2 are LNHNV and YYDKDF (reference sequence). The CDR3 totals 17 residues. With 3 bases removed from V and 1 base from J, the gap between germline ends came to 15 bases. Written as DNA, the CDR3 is TGTGCCACCAGCAGGGCCCCACTCTTCCGGAACACCGGGGAGCTGTTTTTT. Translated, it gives CATSRAPLFRNTGELFF.

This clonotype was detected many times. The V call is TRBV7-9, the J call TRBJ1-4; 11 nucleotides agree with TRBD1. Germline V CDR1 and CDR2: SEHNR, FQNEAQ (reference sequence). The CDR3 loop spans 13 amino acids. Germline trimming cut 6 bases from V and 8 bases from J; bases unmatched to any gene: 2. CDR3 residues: CASRGQGGEKLFF. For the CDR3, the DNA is TGTGCCAGCAGGGGACAGGGGGGAGAAAAACTGTTTTTT.

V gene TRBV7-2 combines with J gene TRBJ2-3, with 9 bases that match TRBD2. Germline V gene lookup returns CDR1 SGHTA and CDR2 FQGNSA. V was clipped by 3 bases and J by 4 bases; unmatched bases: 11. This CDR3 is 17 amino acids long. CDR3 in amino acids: CASSFVRGGLRADTQYF. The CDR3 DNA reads TGTGCCAGCAGCTTCGTGCGGGGGGGCCTGAGGGCAGATACGCAGTATTTT.

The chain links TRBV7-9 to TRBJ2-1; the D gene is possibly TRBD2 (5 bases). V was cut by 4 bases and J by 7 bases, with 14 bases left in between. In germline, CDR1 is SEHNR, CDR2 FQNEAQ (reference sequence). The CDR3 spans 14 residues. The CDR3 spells CASSYPNRENEQFF. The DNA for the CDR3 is TGTGCCAGCAGCTACCCCAACCGGGAAAATGAGCAGTTCTTC.

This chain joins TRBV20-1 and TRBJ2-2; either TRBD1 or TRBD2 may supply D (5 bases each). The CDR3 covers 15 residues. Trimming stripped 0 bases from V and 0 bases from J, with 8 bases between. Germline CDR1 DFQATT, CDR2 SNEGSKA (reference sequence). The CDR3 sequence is CSARDGGSNTGELFF. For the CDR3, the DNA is TGCAGTGCTAGAGATGGGGGATCGAACACCGGGGAGCTGTTTTTT.

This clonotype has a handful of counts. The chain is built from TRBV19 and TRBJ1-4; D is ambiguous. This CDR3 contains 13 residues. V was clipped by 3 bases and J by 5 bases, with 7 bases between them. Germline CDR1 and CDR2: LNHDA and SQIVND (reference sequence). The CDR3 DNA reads TGTGCCAGTAGTATTCTGAGGAATGAAAAACTGTTTTTT. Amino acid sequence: CASSILRNEKLFF. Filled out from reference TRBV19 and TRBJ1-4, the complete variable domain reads DGGITQSPKYLFRKEGQNVTLSCEQNLNHDAMYWYRQDPGQGLRLIYYSQIVNDFQKGDIAEGYSVSREKKESFPLTVTSAQKNPTAFYLCASSILRNEKLFFGSGTQLSVL.

The CDR3 bases are TGTGCCAGCAGCTCGACTAGCGGGGGCACAGATACGCAGTATTTT. It yields the protein CASSSTSGGTDTQYF. The rearrangement links TRBV7-2 to TRBJ2-3; 11 bases are shared with TRBD2. Trimming at V came to 4 bases and at J to 1 base, leaving 1 base not matched to a gene. The CDR3 is 15 residues long. Germline CDR1 reads SGHTA; CDR2 reads FQGNSA. Filled out from reference TRBV7-2 and TRBJ2-3, the complete variable domain reads GAGVSQSPSNKVTEKGKDVELRCDPISGHTALYWYRQSLGQGLEFLIYFQGNSAPDKSGLPSDRFSAERTGGSVSTLTIQRTQQEDSAVYLCASSSTSGGTDTQYFGPGTRLTVL.

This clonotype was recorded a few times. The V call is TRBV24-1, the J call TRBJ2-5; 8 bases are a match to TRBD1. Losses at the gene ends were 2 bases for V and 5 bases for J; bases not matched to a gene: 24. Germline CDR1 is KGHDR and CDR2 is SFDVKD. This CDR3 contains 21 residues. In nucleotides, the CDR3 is TGTGCCACCAGTGATTCGTCACCCTCGGGACAGGCCAGCAGTGCGCGCGAGACCCAGTACTTC. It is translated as CATSDSSPSGQASSARETQYF.

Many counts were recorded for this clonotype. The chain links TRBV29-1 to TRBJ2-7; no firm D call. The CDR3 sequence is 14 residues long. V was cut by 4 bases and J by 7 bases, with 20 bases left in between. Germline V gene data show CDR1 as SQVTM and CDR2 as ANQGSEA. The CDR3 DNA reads TGCAGCGTTGTTCCAACAAACGACCTGACGGAGCAGTACTTC. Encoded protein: CSVVPTNDLTEQYF.

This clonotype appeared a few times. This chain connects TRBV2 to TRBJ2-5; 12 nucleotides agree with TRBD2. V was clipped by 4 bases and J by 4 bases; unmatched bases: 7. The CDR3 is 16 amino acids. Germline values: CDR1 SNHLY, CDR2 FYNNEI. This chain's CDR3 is CASSGLAGASGETQYF. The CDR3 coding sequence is TGTGCCAGCAGTGGACTAGCGGGGGCTTCTGGAGAGACCCAGTACTTC.

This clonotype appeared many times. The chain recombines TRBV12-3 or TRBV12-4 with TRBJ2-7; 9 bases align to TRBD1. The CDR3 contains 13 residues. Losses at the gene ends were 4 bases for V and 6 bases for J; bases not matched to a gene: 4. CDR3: CASSSTGGGEQYF. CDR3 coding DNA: TGTGCCAGCAGTTCGACAGGGGGTGGCGAGCAGTACTTC.

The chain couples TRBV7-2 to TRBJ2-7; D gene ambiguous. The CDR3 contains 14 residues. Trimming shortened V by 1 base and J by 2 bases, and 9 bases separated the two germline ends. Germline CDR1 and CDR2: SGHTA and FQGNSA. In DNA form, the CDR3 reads TGTGCCAGCAGCTTAGGGCCGGATACCTACGAGCAGTACTTC. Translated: CASSLGPDTYEQYF.

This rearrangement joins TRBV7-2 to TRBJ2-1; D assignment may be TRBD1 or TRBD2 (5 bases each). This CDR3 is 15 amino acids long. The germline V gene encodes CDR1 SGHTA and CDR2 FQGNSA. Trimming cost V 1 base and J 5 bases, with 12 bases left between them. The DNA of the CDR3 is TGTGCCAGCAGCTTAGTCGGCTGGGGGAACAATGAGCAGTTCTTC. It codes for CASSLVGWGNNEQFF.

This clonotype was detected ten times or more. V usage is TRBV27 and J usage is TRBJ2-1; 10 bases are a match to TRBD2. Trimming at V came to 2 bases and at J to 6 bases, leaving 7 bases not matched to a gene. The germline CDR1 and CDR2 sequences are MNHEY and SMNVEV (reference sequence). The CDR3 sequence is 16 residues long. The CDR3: CASSLRLAGARNEQFF. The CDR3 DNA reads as TGTGCCAGCAGTTTACGTCTAGCGGGAGCCCGCAATGAGCAGTTCTTC.

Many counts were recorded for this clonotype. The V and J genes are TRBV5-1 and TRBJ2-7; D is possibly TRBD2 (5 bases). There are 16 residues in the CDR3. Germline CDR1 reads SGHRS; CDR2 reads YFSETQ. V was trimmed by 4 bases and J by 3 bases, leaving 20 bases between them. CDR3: CASSPGLRPMDYEQYF. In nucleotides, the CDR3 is TGCGCCAGCAGCCCCGGACTCCGACCGATGGACTACGAGCAGTACTTC. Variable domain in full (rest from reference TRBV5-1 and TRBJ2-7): KAGVTQTPRYLIKTRGQQVTLSCSPISGHRSVSWYQQTPGQGLQFLFEYFSETQRNKGNFPGRFSGRQFSNSRSEMNVSTLELGDSALYLCASSPGLRPMDYEQYFGPGTRLTVT.